The 27 T cell receptor beta chains presented below share a single source sample, sequenced in a study of blood T cell repertoires in COVID-19. Clones were sequenced by immunoSEQ multiplex PCR, and TCRdb holds only the in-frame ones, with some missing. The sample records fewer than 350,000 clones, 89% being singletons. The specimen was PBMCs or T cells enriched from blood (not recorded which). The receptors shown here come from a woman between 40 and 50 years old who had recovered from COVID-19.

The DNA of the CDR3 is TGTGCCAGCAGCTTTGACAGTTCCCCTTGGCCCCAGCATTTT. Its translation is CASSFDSSPWPQHF. V and J are TRBV7-2 and TRBJ1-5; tentative D call: TRBD1 (5 bases). Germline values: CDR1 SGHTA, CDR2 FQGNSA. The CDR3 consists of 14 residues. V was pared by 3 bases and J by 9 bases, with 15 bases between.

V usage is TRBV5-1 and J usage is TRBJ1-1, with TRBD1 matching 7 bases. CDR1 is SGHRS and CDR2 is YFSETQ in the germline V gene. This CDR3 comprises 14 residues. Trimming took 4 bases from V and 7 from J; bases not matched to a gene: 10. CDR3 nucleotide sequence: TGCGCCAGCAGCACGATTACCCAGGGGGGTGAAGCTTTCTTT. Its protein is CASSTITQGGEAFF.

The DNA of the CDR3 is TGTGCCAGCAGGTTGGGGAGCCAGGCGCCACCCCTCCACTTT. Translating gives CASRLGSQAPPLHF. The chain is built from TRBV2 and TRBJ1-6; D is unresolved. This CDR3 is built from 14 residues. The germline CDR1 and CDR2 sequences are SNHLY and FYNNEI. The V gene lost 6 bases and the J gene lost 11 bases, with 17 bases spanning the gap.

This clone was recorded only once. The chain combines TRBV27 with TRBJ2-3, with D possibly being TRBD2 (6 bases). The CDR3 length is 18 residues. CDR1 is MNHEY, CDR2 SMNVEV, per germline (reference sequence). Trimming cost V 5 bases and J 3 bases, with 24 bases left between them. The DNA of the CDR3 is TGTGCCAGCAGTCCAACACCGGGACTTCGAAGGGTGACAGATACGCAGTATTTT. Its translation: CASSPTPGLRRVTDTQYF.

Written as DNA, the CDR3 is TGTGCCAGCAGCCAAGTCAAGGGGGACAATCAGCCCCAGCATTTT. Translation: CASSQVKGDNQPQHF. The chain has TRBV4-2 and TRBJ1-5; D might be TRBD1 (6 bases). Trimming pared 1 base from V and 3 bases from J, leaving 10 bases between. Germline V lookup: CDR1 LGHNA, CDR2 YNFKEQ. CDR3 length equals 15 residues.

The rearrangement uses TRBV7-2 and TRBJ1-1; possibly TRBD1 for D (6 bases). CDR1 and CDR2 (germline): SGHTA, FQGNSA. V was trimmed by 3 bases and J by 11 bases, leaving 16 bases between them. This CDR3 comprises 13 residues. CDR3 loop: CASSFRTGQLAFF. CDR3 nucleotide sequence: TGTGCCAGCAGCTTCAGAACAGGGCAATTGGCTTTCTTT.

V is TRBV5-4 and J is TRBJ1-1; D possibly corresponds to TRBD1 (5 bases). This CDR3 contains 16 residues. Germline CDR1 and CDR2: SGHNT and YYREEE (reference sequence). V was pared by 5 bases and J by 1 base, with 18 bases between. The CDR3 nucleotides read TGTGCCAGCAGATCACCGGGACTGGTATCGAACACTGAAGCTTTCTTT. This gives the protein CASRSPGLVSNTEAFF.

This clone is a singleton in its sample. The chain combines TRBV12-5 with TRBJ2-2; the match to TRBD2 covers 11 bases. Germline-derived CDR1 and CDR2 are LGHNT and FRNRAP. This CDR3 is 16 amino acids long. The junction had 7 bases not matched to a gene; V was cut back by 5 bases and J by 5 bases. For the CDR3, the DNA is TGTGCTAGTGGTCCCATAGCGGGAGGGAGGACCGGGGAGCTGTTTTTT. Protein product: CASGPIAGGRTGELFF.

This clone was recorded only once. J is TRBJ1-5 and V is TRBV10-3; possibly TRBD1 for D (5 bases). There are 14 residues in the CDR3. V was trimmed by 0 bases and J by 7 bases, leaving 10 bases between them. Germline-derived CDR1 and CDR2 are ENHRY and SYGVKD. The CDR3 region has the DNA TGTGCCATCAGTGAGTCAGGGGTCAGCCAGCCCCAGCATTTT. It yields the protein CAISESGVSQPQHF.

This chain uses TRBV5-1 with TRBJ2-1, with 8 positions matching TRBD1. Trimming at V came to 4 bases and at J to 7 bases, leaving 7 bases not matched to a gene. This CDR3 has 14 amino acids. Germline-derived CDR1 and CDR2 are SGHRS and YFSETQ. The CDR3 DNA reads as TGCGCCAGCAGCCTACGGACAGGGATGAATGAGCAGTTCTTC. Translation: CASSLRTGMNEQFF.

CDR3 protein: CASSVSGGLSSYNEQFF. The CDR3 region has the DNA TGTGCCAGCAGCGTATCGGGGGGCCTTAGCTCCTACAATGAGCAGTTCTTC. The chain carries TRBV9 and TRBJ2-1; a possible D gene is TRBD2 (7 bases). Germline V gene lookup returns CDR1 SGDLS and CDR2 YYNGEE. V lost 1 base, J lost 0 bases, and 14 bases lay in between. The CDR3 sequence is 17 residues long.

This clone was observed once. The CDR3 nucleotides are TGTGCCAGCTCACCACCGTCCGCGGACTATGGCTACACCTTC. It yields the protein CASSPPSADYGYTF. The V call is TRBV18, the J call TRBJ1-2, with D hard to call. The germline V and J ends were trimmed by 0 bases and 3 bases, with 8 bases remaining between them. This CDR3 has 14 residues. CDR1 and CDR2 (germline): KGHSH, LQKENI.

The chain uses TRBV10-2 and TRBJ2-1; possible D gene TRBD2, 6 bases. V lost 3 bases and J 5 bases, leaving 11 bases between the germline ends. The CDR3 covers 14 residues. From germline, CDR1 is WSHSY and CDR2 SAAADI. The DNA of the CDR3 is TGCGCCAGCAGTGAAAAGGGACTTCACAATGAGCAGTTCTTC. This encodes CASSEKGLHNEQFF.

A word on this clone: Other DNA sequences in the same sample also yield this CDR3. The chain links TRBV11-2 to TRBJ2-7; possible D gene TRBD2, 5 bases. The CDR3 is made up of 14 amino acids. V was pared by 0 bases and J by 2 bases, with 8 bases between. Looked up from germline, CDR1 is SGHAT and CDR2 is FQNNGV. The chain's CDR3 is CASSLDGGPYEQYF. In DNA, the CDR3 is TGTGCCAGCAGCTTAGACGGAGGCCCCTACGAGCAGTACTTC.

The chain carries TRBV3-1 (or the pseudogene TRBV3-2) and TRBJ1-1, with TRBD1 matching 7 bases. Trimming cost V 4 bases and J 4 bases; bases outside gene matches: 6. The germline V gene encodes CDR1 LGHDT and CDR2 YNNKEL (reference sequence). The CDR3 has 14 residues. CDR3 DNA: TGTGCCAGCAGCCCACTGGACAGGAGCACTGAAGCTTTCTTT. Amino acid sequence: CASSPLDRSTEAFF.

The V and J genes are TRBV27 and TRBJ1-1; a weak D match, TRBD1 (5 bases). Per germline, CDR1 MNHEY and CDR2 SMNVEV (reference sequence). This CDR3 has 13 amino acids. The V and J ends lost 2 bases and 5 bases respectively, with 9 bases between them. CDR3 sequence reads: CASSLVGGTEAFF. CDR3 bases: TGTGCCAGCAGTTTAGTCGGGGGGACTGAAGCTTTCTTT.

CDR3 sequence reads: CASSQQGAYGYTF. In DNA form, the CDR3 reads TGTGCCAGCAGCCAACAGGGTGCCTATGGCTACACCTTC. This chain joins TRBV12-3 or TRBV12-4 and TRBJ1-2, with a weak D call TRBD1 (6 bases). This CDR3 is built from 13 residues. V was pared by 6 bases and J by 4 bases, with 12 bases between.

This rearrangement joins TRBV4-2 to TRBJ1-5; 9 bases align to TRBD1. V lost 0 bases to trimming and J lost 6 bases; unmatched junction nucleotides: 3. The CDR3 totals 15 residues. Germline assignment: CDR1 LGHNA and CDR2 YNFKEQ. Written as DNA, the CDR3 is TGTGCCAGCAGCCAAGAACAGGGGGCGGGTCAGCCCCAGCATTTT. Translated: CASSQEQGAGQPQHF.

The CDR3 DNA reads as TGTGCCAGCAGCCAGACAGGGGTGAACTATGGCTACACCTTC. It yields the protein CASSQTGVNYGYTF. The rearrangement uses TRBV5-8 and TRBJ1-2; 8 bases agree with TRBD1. V dropped 4 bases and J dropped 2; count of bases not matched to a gene: 4. CDR1 and CDR2 from the germline V gene are SGHTS and YDEGEE. CDR3 size: 14 residues.

The J gene is TRBJ2-5, the V gene TRBV30; TRBD2 agrees at 13 bases. The germline V gene has CDR1 GTSNPN and CDR2 SVGIG (reference sequence). The CDR3 sequence is 15 residues long. Losses at the gene ends were 1 base for V and 4 bases for J; bases not matched to a gene: 3. The CDR3 region has the DNA TGTGCCTGGAGTGCAGGACTAGCGGGAGTAGAGACCCAGTACTTC. Protein sequence: CAWSAGLAGVETQYF.

The chain uses TRBV7-2 and TRBJ1-3, with D unresolved. Germline CDR1 is SGHTA and CDR2 is FQGNSA. The CDR3 extends over 16 amino acids. The V end was cut by 5 bases, the J end by 0 bases, with 14 bases between. CDR3: CASSPDHGLSGNTIYF. CDR3 nucleotide sequence: TGTGCCAGCAGCCCGGATCATGGACTCTCTGGAAACACCATATATTTT. Variable domain in full (rest from reference TRBV7-2 and TRBJ1-3): GAGVSQSPSNKVTEKGKDVELRCDPISGHTALYWYRQSLGQGLEFLIYFQGNSAPDKSGLPSDRFSAERTGGSVSTLTIQRTQQEDSAVYLCASSPDHGLSGNTIYFGEGSWLTVV.

J is TRBJ2-1 and V is TRBV6-5; the match to TRBD2 covers 7 bases. Germline CDR1 MNHEY, CDR2 SVGAGI. The trim removed 5 bases at V and 7 bases at J, leaving 11 bases unmatched. The CDR3 extends over 15 amino acids. For the CDR3, the DNA is TGTGCCAGCAGTACCAGGATAGCGGGCGGGAATGAGCAGTTCTTC. Translated, it gives CASSTRIAGGNEQFF.

Turning to this clone: Other DNA sequences in this specimen translate into the identical CDR3. This chain links TRBV19 with TRBJ2-2; D perhaps matches TRBD1 (5 bases). V gave up 5 bases and J gave up 6 bases, with 10 bases separating them. From germline, CDR1 is LNHDA and CDR2 SQIVND (reference sequence). The CDR3 has 13 residues. In DNA form, the CDR3 reads TGTGCCAGTAGTTCAAGCAGGGCCGGGGAGCTGTTTTTT. It encodes CASSSSRAGELFF.

This clone was observed once. This chain joins TRBV30 and TRBJ2-7, with 7 bases lining up with TRBD2. There are 13 residues in the CDR3. Germline CDR1 GTSNPN, CDR2 SVGIG (reference sequence). V was clipped by 3 bases and J by 8 bases; unmatched bases: 10. The CDR3 DNA follows: TGTGCCTGGAGATTGGGGTGGGAGGGGCAGCAGTACTTC. As protein: CAWRLGWEGQQYF.

This chain links TRBV7-2 with TRBJ1-5, with D unclear. Between the trimmed V and J ends, which lost 3 bases and 5 bases, there was a span of 11 bases. Germline V CDR1 and CDR2: SGHTA, FQGNSA. CDR3 length equals 14 residues. The DNA for the CDR3 is TGTGCCAGCAGCTTTTCCGGCAGCGATCAGCCCCAGCATTTT. Its protein product is CASSFSGSDQPQHF.

V is TRBV9 and J is TRBJ1-1; D is ambiguous. V was trimmed by 3 bases and J by 0 bases, leaving 12 bases between them. Germline values: CDR1 SGDLS, CDR2 YYNGEE. The length of the CDR3 is 15 residues. Written as DNA, the CDR3 is TGTGCCAGCAGCGCTTCGGAGGGTTTGAACACTGAAGCTTTCTTT. It translates to CASSASEGLNTEAFF.

V usage is TRBV19 and J usage is TRBJ2-7; 10 bases map to TRBD1. Trimming took 6 bases from V and 7 from J; bases not matched to a gene: 3. This CDR3 contains 12 residues. Germline V lookup: CDR1 LNHDA, CDR2 SQIVND (reference sequence). In DNA form, the CDR3 reads TGTGCCAGTAGAGGACAGGGGGGTGAGCAGTACTTC. Translating it yields CASRGQGGEQYF.